This is a list of T cell receptor beta chains from one sample in a study of metastatic and nonmetastatic thyroid tumors. TCRdb re-analyzed the PCR reads using MiXCR. The table records 20,000 or so clones, around 30% of them present only once. Sequencing was done on a sample of tumor tissue. The receptors here all came from a female donor with papillary thyroid cancer or a benign thyroid nodule (not recorded which). Some clones in this sample may be carry-over from other donors' samples. Each CDR3 is given with its conserved first and last residue. D genes are given only for firm matches. Not every row has a clone size; where given, it reads once, few, many or a size class.

CDR3 length: 15; J gene: TRBJ1-1; V gene: TRBV7-9; clone size: medium-sized; D gene: -; CDR3 protein: CASSPQDGVNTEAFF; CDR3 DNA: TGTGCCAGCAGCCCCCAAGACGGAGTGAACACTGAAGCTTTCTTT
CDR3 length: 13; J gene: TRBJ1-2; V gene: TRBV5-1; clone size: -; D gene: TRBD1; CDR3 protein: CASSSGQGGGYTF; CDR3 DNA: TGCGCCAGCAGCTCGGGACAGGGGGGAGGCTACACCTTC
CDR3 length: 14; J gene: TRBJ1-5; V gene: TRBV30; clone size: many; D gene: TRBD1; CDR3 protein: CAWTYGTGNQPQHF; CDR3 DNA: TGTGCCTGGACCTACGGGACAGGGAACCAGCCCCAGCATTTT
CDR3 length: 15; J gene: TRBJ2-7; V gene: TRBV6-5; clone size: few; D gene: -; CDR3 protein: CASSYAYLSYYEQYF; CDR3 DNA: TGTGCCAGCAGTTACGCCTACCTTAGCTACTACGAGCAGTACTTC
CDR3 length: 14; J gene: TRBJ2-5; V gene: TRBV6-2/TRBV6-3; clone size: -; D gene: TRBD2; CDR3 protein: CASRRGGPQETQYF; CDR3 DNA: TGTGCCAGCAGGCGGGGGGGGCCCCAAGAGACCCAGTACTTC
CDR3 length: 12; J gene: TRBJ2-1; V gene: TRBV28; clone size: few; D gene: -; CDR3 protein: CATQDSYNEQFF; CDR3 DNA: TGTGCCACCCAGGACTCCTACAATGAGCAGTTCTTC
CDR3 length: 14; J gene: TRBJ2-3; V gene: TRBV20-1; clone size: -; D gene: -; CDR3 protein: CSASNRKGADTQYF; CDR3 DNA: TGCAGTGCTAGTAATCGGAAGGGGGCAGATACGCAGTATTTT
CDR3 length: 12; J gene: TRBJ2-7; V gene: TRBV2; clone size: many; D gene: -; CDR3 protein: CAARSRRYEQYF; CDR3 DNA: TGTGCCGCCAGATCCCGCCGGTACGAGCAGTACTTC
CDR3 length: 13; J gene: TRBJ1-5; V gene: TRBV24-1; clone size: few; D gene: -; CDR3 protein: CATSDLAGEPQHF; CDR3 DNA: TGTGCCACCAGTGATCTGGCAGGGGAGCCCCAGCATTTT
CDR3 length: 14; J gene: TRBJ1-1; V gene: TRBV13; clone size: -; D gene: TRBD1; CDR3 protein: CASSAEQGRERAFF; CDR3 DNA: TGTGCCAGCAGCGCCGAACAGGGGCGGGAAAGAGCTTTCTTT
CDR3 length: 14; J gene: TRBJ2-1; V gene: TRBV28; clone size: few; D gene: -; CDR3 protein: CASSFWGSTNEQFF; CDR3 DNA: TGTGCCAGCAGTTTTTGGGGGTCGACGAATGAGCAGTTCTTC
CDR3 length: 16; J gene: TRBJ1-2; V gene: TRBV12-3/TRBV12-4; clone size: few; D gene: -; CDR3 protein: CASSHRDSDPNYGYTF; CDR3 DNA: TGTGCCAGCAGTCACCGTGACAGTGACCCTAACTATGGCTACACCTTC
CDR3 length: 13; J gene: TRBJ2-7; V gene: TRBV28; clone size: medium-sized; D gene: -; CDR3 protein: CASSQGPSYEQYF; CDR3 DNA: TGTGCCAGCAGTCAAGGACCATCCTACGAGCAGTACTTC
CDR3 length: 14; J gene: TRBJ1-2; V gene: TRBV6-1; clone size: few; D gene: TRBD1; CDR3 protein: CASMLGTGRYGYTF; CDR3 DNA: TGTGCCAGCATGCTTGGGACAGGGCGCTATGGCTACACCTTC
CDR3 length: 13; J gene: TRBJ2-7; V gene: TRBV7-6; clone size: -; D gene: -; CDR3 protein: CASSPSRVERFYF; CDR3 DNA: TGTGCCAGCAGCCCGTCCCGGGTAGAGCGATTCTACTTC
CDR3 length: 12; J gene: TRBJ2-7; V gene: TRBV7-2; clone size: -; D gene: -; CDR3 protein: CASSPGLGEQYF; CDR3 DNA: TGTGCCAGCAGCCCGGGACTTGGAGAGCAGTACTTC
CDR3 length: 16; J gene: TRBJ2-7; V gene: TRBV6-1; clone size: medium-sized; D gene: -; CDR3 protein: CASSERGRKGVGEQYF; CDR3 DNA: TGTGCCAGCAGTGAAAGGGGGAGAAAAGGGGTGGGCGAGCAGTACTTC
CDR3 length: 16; J gene: TRBJ1-2; V gene: TRBV4-1; clone size: -; D gene: -; CDR3 protein: CASSQDERTALYGYTF; CDR3 DNA: TGCGCCAGCAGCCAAGATGAGCGGACAGCTCTCTATGGCTACACCTTC
CDR3 length: 13; J gene: TRBJ2-3; V gene: TRBV19; clone size: -; D gene: -; CDR3 protein: CASRDFLTDTQYF; CDR3 DNA: TGTGCCAGCAGGGACTTCCTCACAGATACGCAGTATTTT
CDR3 length: 13; J gene: TRBJ2-7; V gene: TRBV25-1; clone size: medium-sized; D gene: TRBD1; CDR3 protein: CASSWTGGYEQYF; CDR3 DNA: TGTGCCAGCAGTTGGACAGGGGGCTACGAGCAGTACTTC
CDR3 length: 14; J gene: TRBJ2-7; V gene: TRBV20-1; clone size: -; D gene: -; CDR3 protein: CSASPGLSAYEQYF; CDR3 DNA: TGCAGTGCTTCGCCGGGACTTTCCGCCTACGAGCAGTACTTC
CDR3 length: 17; J gene: TRBJ2-7; V gene: TRBV28; clone size: medium-sized; D gene: -; CDR3 protein: CASSSSNMGLGSYEQYF; CDR3 DNA: -
CDR3 length: 12; J gene: TRBJ1-2; V gene: TRBV29-1; clone size: many; D gene: -; CDR3 protein: CSVEDSGYGYTF; CDR3 DNA: TGCAGCGTTGAGGACAGTGGCTATGGCTACACCTTC
CDR3 length: 16; J gene: TRBJ2-1; V gene: TRBV20-1; clone size: -; D gene: TRBD1; CDR3 protein: CSAEILGTERYNEQFF; CDR3 DNA: TGCAGTGCTGAGATACTAGGGACAGAGCGATACAATGAGCAGTTCTTC
CDR3 length: 16; J gene: TRBJ2-3; V gene: TRBV4-2; clone size: few; D gene: TRBD1; CDR3 protein: CASSPPGQAPTDTQYF; CDR3 DNA: TGTGCCAGCAGCCCCCCAGGACAGGCTCCCACAGATACGCAGTATTTT
CDR3 length: 14; J gene: TRBJ2-7; V gene: TRBV19; clone size: few; D gene: -; CDR3 protein: CASSPGWTNYEQYF; CDR3 DNA: TGTGCCAGTAGCCCCGGGTGGACAAACTACGAGCAGTACTTC
CDR3 length: 13; J gene: TRBJ1-5; V gene: TRBV19; clone size: few; D gene: -; CDR3 protein: CASSAGGNQPQHF; CDR3 DNA: TGTGCCAGTAGTGCCGGGGGGAATCAGCCCCAGCATTTT
CDR3 length: 18; J gene: TRBJ1-5; V gene: TRBV10-1; clone size: many; D gene: TRBD1; CDR3 protein: CASSDPGTGLYSNQPQHF; CDR3 DNA: TGCGCCAGCAGTGACCCTGGGACAGGCCTGTATAGCAATCAGCCCCAGCATTTT
CDR3 length: 16; J gene: TRBJ1-5; V gene: TRBV18; clone size: many; D gene: TRBD1; CDR3 protein: CASSPRDRGSNQPQHF; CDR3 DNA: TGTGCCAGCTCACCTCGGGACAGGGGTAGCAATCAGCCCCAGCATTTT
CDR3 length: 15; J gene: TRBJ2-5; V gene: TRBV19; clone size: -; D gene: TRBD2; CDR3 protein: CATGGGGRTGETQYF; CDR3 DNA: TGTGCTACAGGTGGAGGCGGGAGAACGGGTGAGACCCAGTACTTC
CDR3 length: 13; J gene: TRBJ1-1; V gene: TRBV30; clone size: -; D gene: -; CDR3 protein: CASRDKGWTEAFF; CDR3 DNA: TGTGCCTCGAGGGATAAGGGTTGGACTGAAGCTTTCTTT
CDR3 length: 15; J gene: TRBJ2-7; V gene: TRBV7-8; clone size: few; D gene: TRBD1; CDR3 protein: CASNPMGTGNYEQYF; CDR3 DNA: TGTGCCAGCAACCCTATGGGGACAGGAAACTACGAGCAGTACTTC
CDR3 length: 14; J gene: TRBJ2-7; V gene: TRBV5-6; clone size: -; D gene: -; CDR3 protein: CASSLAENEYEQYF; CDR3 DNA: TGTGCCAGCAGCTTGGCGGAAAACGAATACGAGCAGTACTTC
CDR3 length: 18; J gene: TRBJ2-7; V gene: TRBV6-6; clone size: many; D gene: TRBD2; CDR3 protein: CASSTRGAKAGAGGEQYF; CDR3 DNA: TGTGCCAGCAGTACTCGGGGCGCAAAAGCGGGAGCAGGTGGAGAGCAGTACTTC
CDR3 length: 13; J gene: TRBJ1-2; V gene: TRBV20-1; clone size: -; D gene: -; CDR3 protein: CSAIPGAHYGYTF; CDR3 DNA: TGCAGTGCTATCCCTGGGGCTCACTATGGCTACACCTTC
CDR3 length: 18; J gene: TRBJ2-1; V gene: TRBV11-1; clone size: medium-sized; D gene: -; CDR3 protein: CASSHAPTHPRGYNEQFF; CDR3 DNA: TGTGCCAGCAGCCACGCCCCGACTCACCCTAGGGGTTACAATGAGCAGTTCTTC
CDR3 length: 14; J gene: TRBJ1-2; V gene: TRBV20-1; clone size: many; D gene: -; CDR3 protein: CSAIMTEANYGYTF; CDR3 DNA: TGCAGTGCTATTATGACAGAAGCTAACTATGGCTACACCTTC
CDR3 length: 16; J gene: TRBJ2-7; V gene: TRBV28; clone size: -; D gene: TRBD1; CDR3 protein: CASRTTGGGFSYEQYF; CDR3 DNA: TGTGCCAGCAGGACCACAGGGGGCGGATTCTCCTACGAGCAGTACTTC
CDR3 length: 14; J gene: TRBJ1-6; V gene: TRBV6-1; clone size: -; D gene: -; CDR3 protein: CASSDVAAYSPLHF; CDR3 DNA: TGTGCCAGCAGTGATGTGGCAGCTTATTCACCCCTCCACTTT
CDR3 length: 12; J gene: TRBJ2-7; V gene: TRBV6-1; clone size: large; D gene: -; CDR3 protein: CASSEMGYEQYF; CDR3 DNA: TGTGCCAGCAGTGAAATGGGGTACGAGCAGTACTTC
CDR3 length: 14; J gene: TRBJ2-7; V gene: TRBV2; clone size: many; D gene: TRBD1; CDR3 protein: CASTGTGGEYEQYF; CDR3 DNA: TGTGCCAGCACTGGGACAGGGGGCGAATACGAGCAGTACTTC